These 30 T cell receptor beta chains were sequenced from one sample in a study of T cells in tumors after PD-1 blockade. This table comes from immunoSEQ multiplex PCR, and its TCRdb copy is limited to in-frame clones, with some not included. Here the sample spans roughly 20,000 clones, over 70% being singletons. The sample was PBMCs, taken after anti-PD-1 therapy. The receptors come from a human donor with advanced basal cell or squamous cell carcinoma (not recorded which).

The V call is TRBV19, the J call TRBJ2-2; 7 bases line up with TRBD1. From germline, CDR1 is LNHDA and CDR2 SQIVND (reference sequence). The CDR3 contains 15 residues. V gave up 4 bases and J gave up 2 bases; unmatched junction bases: 4. In DNA form, the CDR3 reads TGTGCCAGTAGTACCGGGACAGAAAACACCGGGGAGCTGTTTTTT. As protein: CASSTGTENTGELFF.

The chain links TRBV2 to TRBJ2-7, with a weak D call TRBD1 (5 bases). The CDR3 loop spans 14 amino acids. V lost 1 base, J lost 3 bases, and 10 bases lay in between. Germline CDR1 is SNHLY and CDR2 is FYNNEI. This chain's CDR3 is CASSEGDSNYEQYF. For the CDR3, the DNA is TGTGCCAGCAGTGAAGGAGACAGCAACTACGAGCAGTACTTC.

The V gene is TRBV19, the J gene TRBJ1-2; 10 bases line up with TRBD1. Trimming at V came to 4 bases and at J to 7 bases, leaving 6 bases not matched to a gene. The CDR3 has 14 amino acids. CDR1 and CDR2 from the germline V gene are LNHDA and SQIVND (reference sequence). This chain's CDR3 is CASSTRQGAGGYTF. The CDR3 DNA reads as TGTGCCAGTAGTACACGACAGGGGGCTGGTGGCTACACCTTC.

The chain is built from TRBV5-1 and TRBJ2-2; possibly TRBD1 for D (6 bases). Trimming took off 3 bases at V and 4 bases at J, with 13 bases between the two ends. The CDR3 extends over 15 amino acids. Germline V gives CDR1 SGHRS, CDR2 YFSETQ. CDR3 nucleotide sequence: TGCGCCAGCAGCTCCGAGACAGGTGGCACCGGGGAGCTGTTTTTT. Amino acids: CASSSETGGTGELFF.

This CDR3 reads CASSQFLSGSPDTQYF. The CDR3 nucleotides are TGCGCCAGCAGCCAATTTCTCTCCGGGAGCCCAGATACGCAGTATTTT. V and J are TRBV4-1 and TRBJ2-3, with a tentative D call TRBD2 (6 bases). The ends were cut back, 2 bases at V and 4 bases at J, with 16 bases in the middle. Germline CDR1 MGHRA, CDR2 YSYEKL. CDR3 length: 16 residues.

This clone was counted a single time. This chain joins TRBV19 and TRBJ2-7, with D possibly being TRBD2 (5 bases). V was trimmed by 3 bases and J by 7 bases, leaving 19 bases between them. CDR1 and CDR2 (germline): LNHDA, SQIVND (reference sequence). There are 15 residues in the CDR3. The CDR3 nucleotides are TGTGCCAGTAGTATCGCCAGCCCTGGGTCGGGGGAGCAGTACTTC. Translation: CASSIASPGSGEQYF.

DNA for the CDR3: TGTGCCAGCAGCTTGGAAGGGGTCCAAAACATTCAGTACTTC. Translating gives CASSLEGVQNIQYF. The V call is TRBV5-6, the J call TRBJ2-4; TRBD1 might be the D (5 bases). Looked up from germline, CDR1 is SGHDT and CDR2 is YYEEEE. The CDR3 covers 14 residues. Trimming took off 0 bases at V and 5 bases at J, with 9 bases between the two ends.

V gene TRBV28 combines with J gene TRBJ2-7; tentatively, D is TRBD1 (6 bases). The CDR3 is 15 amino acids. Looked up from germline, CDR1 is MDHEN and CDR2 is SYDVKM. Trimming stripped 4 bases from V and 0 bases from J, with 13 bases between. CDR3 sequence reads: CASSWAPDSSYEQYF. The CDR3 coding sequence is TGTGCCAGCAGTTGGGCTCCGGACAGCTCCTACGAGCAGTACTTC.

The chain recombines TRBV3-1 (or the pseudogene TRBV3-2) with TRBJ2-5; D is unresolved. The V gene lost 0 bases and the J gene lost 5 bases, with 13 bases spanning the gap. Germline-derived CDR1 and CDR2 are LGHDT and YNNKEL (reference sequence). This CDR3 contains 15 residues. CDR3 DNA sequence: TGTGCCAGCAGCCAAGATCTTGGTGATTTTGAGACCCAGTACTTC. This translates into CASSQDLGDFETQYF.

The chain links TRBV21-1 to TRBJ2-7; TRBD2 reflects the table's D call only, with no check against the DNA. TRBV21-1 is tagged as a pseudogene. The CDR3 runs 16 residues. The CDR3 protein is CASSTSAVAFHQEQYF. The CDR3 DNA is TGTGCCAGCAGCACCTCGGCGGTAGCGTTTCATCAAGAGCAGTACTTC.

V gene TRBV24-1 combines with J gene TRBJ2-1, with 10 bases lining up with TRBD2. Germline CDR1 KGHDR, CDR2 SFDVKD. The CDR3 extends over 14 amino acids. V shed 6 bases, J shed 7 bases, and the junction held 5 bases outside the gene matches. The DNA for the CDR3 is TGTGCCACCAGTCCGGCTAGCGGGAGAAATGAGCAGTTCTTC. Amino acids: CATSPASGRNEQFF.

This rearrangement joins TRBV18 to TRBJ1-2; no clear D gene. Germline V gene lookup returns CDR1 KGHSH and CDR2 LQKENI. The V end was cut by 6 bases, the J end by 7 bases, with 18 bases between. The CDR3 runs to 14 residues. The DNA for the CDR3 is TGTGCCAGCTCGCCCGGACCCGTAAAAAGTGGCTACACCTTC. It specifies CASSPGPVKSGYTF. Using reference TRBV18 and TRBJ1-2 for the parts outside the CDR3, the full variable domain is NAGVMQNPRHLVRRRGQEARLRCSPMKGHSHVYWYRQLPEEGLKFMVYLQKENIIDESGMPKERFSAEFPKEGPSILRIQQVVRGDSAAYFCASSPGPVKSGYTFGSGTRLTVV.

The chain recombines TRBV6-5 with TRBJ2-3, with TRBD2 matching 14 bases. V shed 4 bases, J shed 6 bases, and the junction held 6 bases outside the gene matches. Germline CDR1 reads MNHEY; CDR2 reads SVGAGI. The CDR3 length is 16 residues. The CDR3 protein is CASSFKGLAGVDTQYF. Written as DNA, the CDR3 is TGTGCCAGCAGTTTTAAGGGACTAGCGGGAGTTGATACGCAGTATTTT.

The rearrangement uses TRBV5-5 and TRBJ2-3; D gene uncertain. This CDR3 contains 15 residues. The ends were cut back, 6 bases at V and 1 base at J, with 15 bases in the middle. Germline-derived CDR1 and CDR2 are SGHKS and YYEKEE (reference sequence). For the CDR3, the DNA is TGTGCCAGCACCGAGGTCTTACGGGGCACAGATACGCAGTATTTT. Protein product: CASTEVLRGTDTQYF.

The rearrangement uses TRBV7-8 and TRBJ1-3; D is unresolved. V was shortened by 2 bases and J by 8 bases, with 16 bases between the two germline ends. This CDR3 has 15 amino acids. CDR1 is SGHVS, CDR2 FQNEAQ, per germline. The CDR3 region has the DNA TGTGCCAGCAGCTTAAATGCGGTTGGTGGTGACACCATATATTTT. Its protein product is CASSLNAVGGDTIYF.

This clone has a single count. The V and J genes are TRBV6-5 and TRBJ2-7; 7 bases fit TRBD2. In germline, CDR1 is MNHEY, CDR2 SVGAGI. Losses at the gene ends were 7 bases for V and 6 bases for J; bases not matched to a gene: 9. CDR3 length: 13 amino acids. The chain's CDR3 is CASTAAGAVEQYF. DNA of the CDR3: TGTGCCAGCACCGCGGCGGGAGCTGTCGAGCAGTACTTC.

Concerning this clone: A junction end diverges from the germline sequence, so it may reflect a read error. The chain joins TRBV6-5 to TRBJ2-7; the D call may be TRBD1 or TRBD2 (5 bases each). Germline V gene lookup returns CDR1 MNHEY and CDR2 SVGAGI. This CDR3 is built from 12 residues. CDR3 loop: CASSPTAGASFF. The CDR3 nucleotides read TGTGCCAGCAGTCCAACCGCCGGGGCCTCGTTCTTC.

The V call is TRBV10-1, the J call TRBJ2-4; no clear D gene. CDR3 length equals 14 residues. V was cut by 2 bases and J by 3 bases, with 8 bases left in between. From germline, CDR1 is WNHNN and CDR2 SYGVQD (reference sequence). The CDR3 region is CASSERRLKNIQYF. CDR3 coding DNA: TGCGCCAGCAGTGAGCGGCGGCTCAAAAACATTCAGTACTTC.

The rearrangement links TRBV5-8 to TRBJ2-2, with D possibly being TRBD2 (6 bases). CDR1 is SGHTS, CDR2 YDEGEE, per germline. V was shortened by 0 bases and J by 1 base, with 13 bases between the two germline ends. The CDR3 is made up of 17 amino acids. This chain's CDR3 is CASSLVYSGLNTGELFF. CDR3 in DNA: TGTGCCAGCAGCTTGGTTTATAGCGGATTGAACACCGGGGAGCTGTTTTTT.

V usage is TRBV7-9 and J usage is TRBJ1-2, with D hard to call. Germline values: CDR1 SEHNR, CDR2 FQNEAQ (reference sequence). Trimming removed 2 bases at V and 0 bases at J, with 7 bases between. The CDR3 length is 14 residues. The CDR3 DNA is TGTGCCAGCAGCTTATGGCAGTCTAACTATGGCTACACCTTC. The encoded protein is CASSLWQSNYGYTF.

The rearrangement uses TRBV25-1 and TRBJ1-2; D might be TRBD1 (6 bases). Germline V CDR1 and CDR2: MGHDK, SYGVNS. The CDR3 is 13 residues long. V was pared by 1 base and J by 4 bases, with 7 bases between. Here the CDR3 reads CASSELGAYGYTF. The CDR3 coding sequence is TGTGCCAGCAGTGAATTGGGGGCCTATGGCTACACCTTC.

Comments on this clone: The sample carries other DNA sequences with the same CDR3. The CDR3 DNA is TGTGCCAGCAGCCAGGCCTACAATGAGCAGTTCTTC. Protein: CASSQAYNEQFF. The V and J genes are TRBV3-1 (or the pseudogene TRBV3-2) and TRBJ2-1; D unclear. V shed 3 bases and J shed 2 bases, with 2 bases lying between them. CDR3 size: 12 residues. Germline values: CDR1 LGHDT, CDR2 YNNKEL (reference sequence).

V and J are TRBV27 and TRBJ1-1, with TRBD1 identical over 7 bases. V lost 8 bases and J lost 4; bases outside the gene matches: 10. The CDR3 runs to 14 residues. CDR1 and CDR2 (germline): MNHEY, SMNVEV (reference sequence). The CDR3 loop is CASRSDRVGTEAFF. The CDR3, as DNA: TGTGCCAGCCGATCTGACAGGGTAGGCACTGAAGCTTTCTTT.

This chain joins TRBV6-5 and TRBJ2-1; 10 bases line up with TRBD2. The CDR3 has 15 residues. V dropped 7 bases and J dropped 7; count of bases not matched to a gene: 10. CDR1 is MNHEY and CDR2 is SVGAGI in the germline V gene. The DNA for the CDR3 is TGTGCCAGCACCACCGGACTAGCGGTGGGAAATGAGCAGTTCTTC. It specifies CASTTGLAVGNEQFF.

The V and J genes are TRBV15 and TRBJ2-6; a weak D match, TRBD2 (7 bases). The length of the CDR3 is 18 residues. Trimming took off 0 bases at V and 2 bases at J, with 14 bases between the two ends. The V gene's germline CDR1 is LNHNV and CDR2 YYDKDF (reference sequence). The CDR3 region has the DNA TGTGCCACCAGCAGAGATAGACGGGGGGCGACTGGGGCCAACGTCCTGACTTTC. Translated: CATSRDRRGATGANVLTF.

The genes are TRBV10-2 and TRBJ1-2; maybe TRBD1 (5 bases). This CDR3 has 15 residues. Trimming removed 3 bases at V and 0 bases at J, with 11 bases between. Germline-derived CDR1 and CDR2 are WSHSY and SAAADI. The CDR3 loop is CASSDGGRTNYGYTF. In nucleotides, the CDR3 is TGCGCCAGCAGTGATGGGGGGAGAACTAACTATGGCTACACCTTC.

The gene calls are TRBV18 and TRBJ1-4; 9 positions agree with TRBD1. Losses at the gene ends were 2 bases for V and 3 bases for J; bases not matched to a gene: 7. The germline V gene encodes CDR1 KGHSH and CDR2 LQKENI. The CDR3 is 17 residues long. The CDR3 DNA is TGTGCCAGCTCACCATCCGGGACAGGGCGTCCTAATGAAAAACTGTTTTTT. Protein: CASSPSGTGRPNEKLFF. The full variable domain, rest sourced from reference TRBV18 and TRBJ1-4, is NAGVMQNPRHLVRRRGQEARLRCSPMKGHSHVYWYRQLPEEGLKFMVYLQKENIIDESGMPKERFSAEFPKEGPSILRIQQVVRGDSAAYFCASSPSGTGRPNEKLFFGSGTQLSVL.

V gene TRBV15 combines with J gene TRBJ2-7, with D tentatively TRBD1 or TRBD2 (5 bases each). The CDR3 spans 14 residues. V was shortened by 4 bases and J by 2 bases, with 12 bases between the two germline ends. Germline V CDR1 and CDR2: LNHNV, YYDKDF (reference sequence). The CDR3 region has the DNA TGTGCCACCAGCACCCATCGGGACGCCTACGAGCAGTACTTC. As protein: CATSTHRDAYEQYF. Filled out from reference TRBV15 and TRBJ2-7, the complete variable domain reads DAMVIQNPRYQVTQFGKPVTLSCSQTLNHNVMYWYQQKSSQAPKLLFHYYDKDFNNEADTPDNFQSRRPNTSFCFLDIRSPGLGDTAMYLCATSTHRDAYEQYFGPGTRLTVT.

This clone came up once. The CDR3 loop is CASSFEGGWADTQYF. The CDR3 DNA is TGTGCCAGCAGCTTTGAGGGAGGTTGGGCAGATACGCAGTATTTT. This chain links TRBV5-4 with TRBJ2-3, with a possible D match to TRBD2 (6 bases). Trimming pared 2 bases from V and 4 bases from J, leaving 14 bases between. The CDR3 runs to 15 residues. The germline V gene has CDR1 SGHNT and CDR2 YYREEE (reference sequence). The whole variable domain, filled in from reference TRBV5-4 and TRBJ2-3, reads ETGVTQSPTHLIKTRGQQVTLRCSSQSGHNTVSWYQQALGQGPQFIFQYYREEENGRGNFPPRFSGLQFPNYSSELNVNALELDDSALYLCASSFEGGWADTQYFGPGTRLTVL.

V usage is TRBV2 and J usage is TRBJ2-1; 9 nucleotides align to TRBD2. This CDR3 has 14 residues. The junction had 9 bases not matched to a gene; V was cut back by 6 bases and J by 9 bases. The germline gives CDR1 SNHLY, CDR2 FYNNEI. CDR3 sequence: CASSPRTSDSEQFF. The CDR3 DNA is TGTGCCAGCAGCCCCCGGACTAGCGATTCTGAGCAGTTCTTC.